A single sample gave rise to the 9 T cell receptor beta chains below, sequenced in a study of regulatory T cells in long-lasting Graves disease. Time point here: newly diagnosed GD, antithyroid drugs for less than 3 months. The TCR library was prepared using RNA isolated from PBMCs. Investigators prepared the TCR beta libraries by applying iRepertoire HTBI primers and Arm-PCR of CDR3 regions. A single record per CDR3 protein comes from TCRdb applying MiXCR to the multiplex PCR reads. The repertoire has hundreds of thousands of distinct CDR3 sequences, approximately 15% of them found once; the top ten carry 10%. The same sample was also studied in work on T cells in Graves' hyperthyroidism and ophthalmopathy.

Material: peripheral blood mononuclear cells (PBMCs), obtained at new diagnosis, from a patient treated with antithyroid drugs. These receptor sequences come from a man aged 25-40 years with Graves disease.

This clonotype came up many times. The J gene is TRBJ2-5, the V gene TRBV24-1; no clear D. Per germline, CDR1 KGHDR and CDR2 SFDVKD. V lost 3 bases to trimming and J lost 5 bases, with 18 bases between them. The CDR3 covers 16 residues. The CDR3: CATSDTRTGLGETQYF. As DNA, the CDR3 is TGTGCCACCAGTGATACCCGGACGGGCCTGGGGGAGACCCAGTACTTC.

This clonotype was detected ten times or more. V usage is TRBV14 and J usage is TRBJ1-4, with D perhaps TRBD1 (5 bases). Germline loops: CDR1 SGHDN, CDR2 FVKESK. The CDR3 extends over 13 amino acids. V was clipped by 7 bases and J by 14 bases, with 20 bases between them. CDR3 sequence (DNA): TGTGCCAGCACGACCTTTGAGGGAAACAGGCTGTTTTTT. It encodes CASTTFEGNRLFF.

This clonotype was counted many times. The chain uses TRBV10-1 and TRBJ2-3, with D unclear. The CDR3 runs to 15 residues. CDR1 and CDR2 from the germline V gene are WNHNN and SYGVQD (reference sequence). V lost 3 bases to trimming and J lost 0 bases, with 10 bases between them. The CDR3 nucleotides read TGCGCCAGCAGTGACCTACCGGTTAGCACAGATACGCAGTATTTT. Translated, it gives CASSDLPVSTDTQYF.

This clonotype was seen many times. The rearrangement uses TRBV3-1 and TRBJ2-2, with D possibly TRBD2 on 5 matching bases. CDR1 LGHDT and CDR2 YNNKEL come from the germline V gene (reference sequence). Trimming pared 2 bases from V and 5 bases from J, leaving 21 bases between. The CDR3 is 18 residues long. The CDR3 spells CASSQWAREGRRTGELFF. The CDR3 region has the DNA TGTGCCAGCAGCCAATGGGCGCGCGAGGGCCGCCGGACCGGGGAGCTGTTTTTT.

In its sample, this clonotype was seen many times. The chain is built from TRBV20-1 and TRBJ2-3; 7 bases map to TRBD2. This CDR3 is 13 amino acids long. Germline CDR1 is DFQATT and CDR2 is SNEGSKA (reference sequence). The DNA of the CDR3 is TGCAGCGTTCAACTAGCGAGCACAGATACGCAGTATTTT. It encodes CSVQLASTDTQYF.

This clonotype has a count of ten or more. The chain couples TRBV27 to TRBJ2-3, with a tentative D call TRBD1 (5 bases). The V end was cut by 6 bases, the J end by 2 bases, with 9 bases between. Germline loops: CDR1 MNHEY, CDR2 SMNVEV (reference sequence). This CDR3 has 13 residues. CDR3: CASRGRITDTQYF. Here the CDR3 DNA reads TGTGCCAGCAGGGGGCGCATCACAGATACGCAGTATTTT.

This clonotype has a count of ten or more. The chain couples TRBV3-1 to TRBJ1-1; D is ambiguous. This CDR3 comprises 15 residues. Per germline, CDR1 LGHDT and CDR2 YNNKEL (reference sequence). The V end lost 0 bases, the J end lost 4 bases, and 12 bases lay between the germline ends. This chain's CDR3 is CASSQEPSIPTEAFF. CDR3 nucleotide sequence: TGTGCCAGCAGCCAAGAACCTTCCATTCCCACTGAAGCTTTCTTT. Using reference TRBV3-1 and TRBJ1-1 for the parts outside the CDR3, the full variable domain is DTAVSQTPKYLVTQMGNDKSIKCEQNLGHDTMYWYKQDSKKFLKIMFSYNNKELIINETVPNRFSPKSPDKAHLNLHINSLELGDSAVYFCASSQEPSIPTEAFFGQGTRLTVV.

This clonotype was detected many times. The genes are TRBV24-1 and TRBJ2-7; TRBD1 matches 8 bases. The germline V gene has CDR1 KGHDR and CDR2 SFDVKD. J lost 2 bases, V lost 8 bases, and 10 bases had no gene match. The CDR3 extends over 15 amino acids. The CDR3 DNA is TGTGCCACCATCCGACAGGGGCTCCCCACCTACGAGCAGTACTTC. Residues: CATIRQGLPTYEQYF.

V gene TRBV20-1 combines with J gene TRBJ2-2; a possible D gene is TRBD2 (6 bases). The germline V gene has CDR1 DFQATT and CDR2 SNEGSKA (reference sequence). This CDR3 has 14 residues. Trimming took 4 bases from V and 2 from J, leaving 11 bases between them. CDR3 protein: CSATRDSNTGELFF. CDR3 nucleotide sequence: TGCAGTGCTACGCGGGACTCCAACACCGGGGAGCTGTTTTTT.